The T cell receptor beta chain described here comes from a study of blood T cells in healthy people across ages. This clonotype was counted a few times. No antigen is known for it. A sample-barcoded 5' primer and a J-beta primer mix were used in a second PCR of roughly 7 to 11 cycles. A template-switch adaptor that had 12 random nucleotides put a tag on each cDNA molecule. From the 5' RACE reads, TCRdb called clonotypes with MiXCR, one entry per CDR3 protein. Of 980,000 or so distinct CDR3 sequences detected, roughly 52% appear once; the ten largest clones hold about an eighth. Trimming removed 2 bases from V and 1 base from J, with 10 bases in between. From germline, CDR1 is SEHNR and CDR2 FQNEAQ (reference sequence). The CDR3 loop spans 15 amino acids. General observations from the study: A strong correlation between TCR beta diversity and naive T cell percentage was seen.

This rearrangement joins TRBV7-9 to TRBJ2-3; the D gene is possibly TRBD1 (5 bases). The specimen sequenced was blood. This sequence originates from a man in his thirties or forties in good health. The CDR3 coding sequence is TGTGCCAGCAGCTTATTGGAAGGGGGCACAGATACGCAGTATTTT. Translated: CASSLLEGGTDTQYF.